The 15 T cell receptor beta chains below were found in one sample sequenced in a study of shared clonotypes between healthy human individuals. The assay was immunoSEQ multiplex PCR, and TCRdb's table has in-frame clones only and misses some. The data show about 2.5 million clones, around 90% seen once. Sequencing was carried out using naive CD4+ T cells from PBMCs. Subset in this sample: CD45RA+ positively selected. The receptor source for this set is a man between 18 and 35 years old in good health. Some clones in this sample may be carry-over from other donors' samples.

The chain links TRBV7-4 to TRBJ1-2, with D uncertain. Trimming took off 5 bases at V and 4 bases at J, with 20 bases between the two ends. The CDR3 is 16 residues long. CDR1 SGHVT and CDR2 SQSDAQ come from the germline V gene. As DNA, the CDR3 is TGTGCCAGCAGCATCACCACAGCTCGAAAGACCTATGGCTACACCTTC. This sequence encodes CASSITTARKTYGYTF.

As DNA, the CDR3 is TGTGCCAGCAGCACCGGGACTGGCTCTAGCACAGATACGCAGTATTTT. Its translation is CASSTGTGSSTDTQYF. This sequence joins TRBV5-4 and TRBJ2-3; D possibly corresponds to TRBD2 (6 bases). V was trimmed by 4 bases and J by 0 bases, leaving 15 bases between them. The CDR3 totals 16 residues. The germline CDR1 and CDR2 sequences are SGHNT and YYREEE (reference sequence).

The chain is built from TRBV19 and TRBJ2-1; D is uncertain. This CDR3 has 15 residues. The V end lost 3 bases, the J end lost 1 base, and 10 bases lay between the germline ends. Germline V gives CDR1 LNHDA, CDR2 SQIVND (reference sequence). The CDR3 DNA follows: TGTGCCAGTAGTATCGATACCGCTTCCTACAATGAGCAGTTCTTC. It is translated as CASSIDTASYNEQFF.

The sample holds a few counts of this clone. This chain links TRBV6-4 with TRBJ1-2, with no clear D. Trimming left V 6 bases short and J 11 bases short, with 10 bases between. This CDR3 has 10 residues. Germline CDR1 is MRHNA and CDR2 is SNTAGT. CDR3 in amino acids: CASSGIWYTF. Written as DNA, the CDR3 is TGTGCCAGCAGCGGTATATGGTACACCTTC.

V gene TRBV5-6 combines with J gene TRBJ1-2; D ambiguous. Looked up from germline, CDR1 is SGHDT and CDR2 is YYEEEE. The length of the CDR3 is 15 residues. V shed 5 bases and J shed 5 bases, with 19 bases lying between them. The CDR3 sequence is CASSPTPGRLYGYTF. CDR3 DNA: TGTGCCAGCAGTCCCACCCCAGGACGGCTTTATGGCTACACCTTC.

The V gene is TRBV5-6, the J gene TRBJ2-5; the match to TRBD1 covers 10 bases. CDR3 size: 17 residues. Germline CDR1 reads SGHDT; CDR2 reads YYEEEE. J lost 1 base, V lost 4 bases, and 10 bases had no gene match. CDR3 sequence: CASSAGTGARVQETQYF. The CDR3 DNA reads as TGTGCCAGCAGCGCCGGGACAGGGGCCCGCGTCCAAGAGACCCAGTACTTC.

For this clone: The sample holds other DNA sequences that translate to the same CDR3. V usage is TRBV7-2 and J usage is TRBJ2-7; unclear D gene. Per germline, CDR1 SGHTA and CDR2 FQGNSA. CDR3 length equals 12 residues. The V end was cut by 2 bases, the J end by 7 bases, with 9 bases between. The CDR3 reads CASSLRAREQYF. As DNA, the CDR3 is TGTGCCAGCAGCTTAAGGGCGAGGGAGCAGTACTTC.

J is TRBJ2-7 and V is TRBV27, with D perhaps being TRBD1 or TRBD2 (5 bases each). The CDR3 extends over 14 amino acids. Between the trimmed V and J ends, which lost 3 bases and 0 bases, there was a span of 9 bases. CDR1 MNHEY and CDR2 SMNVEV come from the germline V gene (reference sequence). Here the CDR3 DNA reads TGTGCCAGCAGTTTGTGGGGGAGCTCCTACGAGCAGTACTTC. Translating gives CASSLWGSSYEQYF.

This clone is a singleton in its sample. The chain is built from TRBV28 and TRBJ1-2; perhaps TRBD1 as D (5 bases). The CDR3 loop spans 15 amino acids. Germline CDR1 and CDR2: MDHEN and SYDVKM. V shed 2 bases and J shed 4 bases, with 14 bases lying between them. CDR3 sequence: CASSLGGDVGYGYTF. CDR3 DNA sequence: TGTGCCAGCAGTTTAGGAGGGGATGTCGGCTATGGCTACACCTTC.

V and J are TRBV11-2 and TRBJ1-1; the D gene is possibly TRBD1 (5 bases). V lost 3 bases and J 0 bases, leaving 14 bases between the germline ends. The CDR3 spans 16 residues. Per the germline V gene, CDR1 is SGHAT and CDR2 is FQNNGV. The CDR3 sequence is CASSFELGTMNTEAFF. For the CDR3, the DNA is TGTGCCAGCAGCTTTGAACTGGGGACCATGAACACTGAAGCTTTCTTT.

This rearrangement joins TRBV28 to TRBJ1-4, with D maybe TRBD1 (6 bases). The CDR3 sequence is 13 residues long. Germline V gives CDR1 MDHEN, CDR2 SYDVKM. The V end lost 3 bases, the J end lost 4 bases, and 6 bases lay between the germline ends. The CDR3 region is CASSLGHNEKLFF. CDR3 sequence (DNA): TGTGCCAGCAGTTTGGGACATAATGAAAAACTGTTTTTT.

This clone was counted a single time. V is TRBV5-1 and J is TRBJ2-7; 7 nucleotides match TRBD2. The V and J ends lost 2 bases and 11 bases, in that order; junction bases with no gene match: 4. The CDR3 sequence is 11 residues long. Per germline, CDR1 SGHRS and CDR2 YFSETQ. Written as DNA, the CDR3 is TGCGCCAGCAGCTTCAGTGGGAGGGAGTACTTC. This gives the protein CASSFSGREYF.

With respect to this clone: The same CDR3 arises from other DNA sequences in this sample as well. V is TRBV7-9 and J is TRBJ2-7; D gene ambiguous. The V end lost 1 base, the J end lost 5 bases, and 3 bases lay between the germline ends. The CDR3 has 11 amino acids. Germline V gene lookup returns CDR1 SEHNR and CDR2 FQNEAQ (reference sequence). This CDR3 reads CASSLEDEQYF. For the CDR3, the DNA is TGTGCCAGCAGCTTAGAAGACGAGCAGTACTTC.

The genes are TRBV5-4 and TRBJ2-7; 9 nucleotides agree with TRBD2. The trim removed 4 bases at V and 1 base at J, leaving 15 bases unmatched. CDR3 length equals 18 residues. The V gene's germline CDR1 is SGHNT and CDR2 YYREEE (reference sequence). The chain's CDR3 is CASSPEIRTSVKSYEQYF. CDR3 coding DNA: TGTGCCAGCAGCCCTGAAATCCGGACTAGCGTAAAATCCTACGAGCAGTACTTC.

This chain joins TRBV4-1 and TRBJ1-2, with D uncertain. Germline CDR1 and CDR2: MGHRA and YSYEKL. With 6 bases removed from V and 0 bases from J, the gap between germline ends came to 20 bases. This CDR3 spans 17 amino acids. CDR3 amino acids: CASSLYDPANTNYGYTF. CDR3 in DNA: TGCGCCAGCAGTCTATATGACCCAGCGAATACTAACTATGGCTACACCTTC.